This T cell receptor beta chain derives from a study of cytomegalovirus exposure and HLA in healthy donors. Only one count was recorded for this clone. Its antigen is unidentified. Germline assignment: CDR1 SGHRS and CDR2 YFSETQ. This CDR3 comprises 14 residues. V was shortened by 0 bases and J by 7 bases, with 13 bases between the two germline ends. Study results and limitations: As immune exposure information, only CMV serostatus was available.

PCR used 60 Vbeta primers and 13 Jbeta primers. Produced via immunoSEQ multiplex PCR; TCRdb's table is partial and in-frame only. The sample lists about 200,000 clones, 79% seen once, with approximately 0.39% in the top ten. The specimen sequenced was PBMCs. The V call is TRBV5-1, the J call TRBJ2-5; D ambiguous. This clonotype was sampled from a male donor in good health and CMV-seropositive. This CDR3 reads CASSLDFGSGTQYF. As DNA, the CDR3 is TGCGCCAGCAGCTTGGATTTCGGTTCAGGGACCCAGTACTTC.